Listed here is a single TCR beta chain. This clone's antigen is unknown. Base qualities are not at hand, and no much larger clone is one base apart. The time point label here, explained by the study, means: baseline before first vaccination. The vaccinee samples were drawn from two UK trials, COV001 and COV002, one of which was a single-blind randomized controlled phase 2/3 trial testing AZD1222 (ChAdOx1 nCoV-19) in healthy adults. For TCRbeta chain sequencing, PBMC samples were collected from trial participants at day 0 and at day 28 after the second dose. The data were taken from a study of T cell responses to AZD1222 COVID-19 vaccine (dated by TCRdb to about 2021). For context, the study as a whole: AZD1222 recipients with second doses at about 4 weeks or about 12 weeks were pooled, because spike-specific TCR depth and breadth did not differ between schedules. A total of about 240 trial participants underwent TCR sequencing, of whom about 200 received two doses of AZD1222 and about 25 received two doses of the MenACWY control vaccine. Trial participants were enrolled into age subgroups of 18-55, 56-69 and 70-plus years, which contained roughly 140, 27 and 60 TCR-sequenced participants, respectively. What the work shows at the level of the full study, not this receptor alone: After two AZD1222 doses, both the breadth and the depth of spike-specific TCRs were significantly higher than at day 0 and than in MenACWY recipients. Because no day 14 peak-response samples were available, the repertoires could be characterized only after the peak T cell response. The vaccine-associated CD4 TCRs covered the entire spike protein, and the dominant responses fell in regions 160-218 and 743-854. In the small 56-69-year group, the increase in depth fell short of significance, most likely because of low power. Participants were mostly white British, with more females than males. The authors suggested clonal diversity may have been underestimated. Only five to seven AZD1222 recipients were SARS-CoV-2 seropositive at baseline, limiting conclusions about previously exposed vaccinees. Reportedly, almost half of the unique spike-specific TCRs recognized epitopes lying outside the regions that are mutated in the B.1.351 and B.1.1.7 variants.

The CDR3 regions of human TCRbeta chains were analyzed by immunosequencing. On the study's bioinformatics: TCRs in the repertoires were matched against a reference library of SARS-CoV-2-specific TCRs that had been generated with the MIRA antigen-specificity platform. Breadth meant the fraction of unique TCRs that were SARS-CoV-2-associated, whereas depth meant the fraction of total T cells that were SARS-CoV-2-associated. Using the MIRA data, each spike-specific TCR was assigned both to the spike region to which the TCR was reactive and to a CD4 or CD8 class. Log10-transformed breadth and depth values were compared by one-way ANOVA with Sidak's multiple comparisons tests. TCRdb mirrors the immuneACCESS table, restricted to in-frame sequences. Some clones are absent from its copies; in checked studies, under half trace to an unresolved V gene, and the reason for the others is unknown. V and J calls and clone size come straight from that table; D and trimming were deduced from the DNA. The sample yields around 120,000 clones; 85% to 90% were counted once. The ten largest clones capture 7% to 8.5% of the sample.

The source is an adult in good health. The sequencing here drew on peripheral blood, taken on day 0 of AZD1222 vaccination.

The CDR3 reads as follows: CASSGAWGEGLRGNTIYF. The DNA sequence reads TGTGCCAGCAGTGGGGCATGGGGTGAGGGTCTGAGGGGAAACACCATATATTTT. This receptor chain uses TRBV28 and TRBJ1-3; TRBD1 is perhaps the D gene, given 5 matching bases. The germline V gene specifies MDHEN as CDR1 and SYDVKM as CDR2. The CDR3 runs 18 residues from the cysteine to the phenylalanine. The read is trimmed to its CDR3 DNA, 54 bases read in frame from base 1. Trimming costs V 5 bases and J 4 bases, and their ends lie 24 bases apart.